Shown below are 27 T cell receptor beta chains from a single sample sequenced in a study of cytomegalovirus exposure and HLA in healthy donors. The PCR was carried out with 60 Vbeta primers and 13 Jbeta primers. Produced via immunoSEQ multiplex PCR; TCRdb's table is partial and in-frame only. The table shows around 150,000 clones, with 75% to 80% occurring only once. The specimen was PBMCs. These receptors came from a woman aged 45-65 years in good health and CMV-seronegative.

The chain employs TRBV15 and TRBJ1-5, with D tentatively TRBD1 (6 bases). Germline values: CDR1 LNHNV, CDR2 YYDKDF (reference sequence). The CDR3 length is 15 residues. The V end was cut by 0 bases, the J end by 3 bases, with 9 bases between. The CDR3 is CATSREDSTNQPQHF. The CDR3 coding sequence is TGTGCCACCAGCAGAGAGGACAGCACCAATCAGCCCCAGCATTTT.

This clone is a singleton in its sample. The rearrangement joins TRBV11-1 to TRBJ2-7; 10 positions agree with TRBD2. V was pared by 3 bases and J by 0 bases, with 11 bases of the junction left unmatched. Germline V lookup: CDR1 SGHAT, CDR2 FQDESV (reference sequence). This CDR3 has 18 residues. The CDR3 is CASSFGLAGAPSSYEQYF. The CDR3 DNA reads as TGTGCCAGCAGCTTCGGGCTAGCGGGGGCCCCGAGCTCCTACGAGCAGTACTTC. Supplemented by reference TRBV11-1 and TRBJ2-7, the full variable domain reads EAEVAQSPRYKITEKSQAVAFWCDPISGHATLYWYRQILGQGPELLVQFQDESVVDDSQLPKDRFSAERLKGVDSTLKIQPAELGDSAMYLCASSFGLAGAPSSYEQYFGPGTRLTVT.

The CDR3: CASSERDSKGQPQHF. The CDR3 region has the DNA TGTGCCAGCAGTGAGCGGGACTCGAAGGGTCAGCCCCAGCATTTT. V is TRBV25-1 and J is TRBJ1-5; maybe TRBD1 (5 bases). This CDR3 has 15 residues. V lost 3 bases to trimming and J lost 6 bases, with 15 bases between them. In germline, CDR1 is MGHDK, CDR2 SYGVNS.

This clone was recorded only once. The CDR3 sequence is CASTLEPGGNQPQHF. For the CDR3, the DNA is TGTGCCAGTACCTTAGAACCGGGGGGCAATCAGCCCCAGCATTTT. The chain is built from TRBV19 and TRBJ1-5, with D possibly being TRBD1 (5 bases). The CDR3 sequence is 15 residues long. The germline CDR1 and CDR2 sequences are LNHDA and SQIVND (reference sequence). With 7 bases removed from V and 2 bases from J, the gap between germline ends came to 15 bases.

V is TRBV6-1 and J is TRBJ1-1; TRBD1 might be the D (6 bases). Deletions cut 5 bases from V and 2 bases from J, with 9 bases between. The length of the CDR3 is 13 residues. Germline CDR1 is MNHNS and CDR2 is SASEGT. CDR3 sequence (DNA): TGTGCCAGCAGTAGGACAGCTAACACTGAAGCTTTCTTT. Its protein is CASSRTANTEAFF.

V and J are TRBV2 and TRBJ1-4; D not certain. This CDR3 is 14 amino acids long. From germline, CDR1 is SNHLY and CDR2 FYNNEI. V was clipped by 7 bases and J by 4 bases, with 13 bases between them. The CDR3 DNA is TGTGCCAGCACCGGAGGGCAAAATAATGAAAAACTGTTTTTT. Protein sequence: CASTGGQNNEKLFF.

The V call is TRBV7-2, the J call TRBJ1-1; 7 nucleotides match TRBD1. The CDR3 sequence is 13 residues long. Looked up from germline, CDR1 is SGHTA and CDR2 is FQGNSA. V lost 3 bases, J lost 11 bases, and 9 bases stayed unmatched. CDR3 loop: CASSLGTVSRAFF. The CDR3 nucleotides read TGTGCCAGCAGCTTGGGGACAGTCTCGAGGGCTTTCTTT.

J is TRBJ1-2 and V is TRBV5-1; TRBD1 matches at 9 bases. Germline V gene data show CDR1 as SGHRS and CDR2 as YFSETQ. The CDR3 sequence is 14 residues long. J was trimmed by 5 bases and V by 3 bases; bases with no gene match: 5. The CDR3 nucleotides are TGCGCCAGCAGCTCCAACGGACAGGGGTATGGCTACACCTTC. This translates into CASSSNGQGYGYTF.

CDR3 nucleotides: TGCGCCAGCAGCGGGACAGCAACCTACAATGAGCAGTTCTTC. Encoded protein: CASSGTATYNEQFF. V is TRBV10-1 and J is TRBJ2-1; TRBD1 aligns across 7 bases. The ends lost 6 bases at V and 2 bases at J; junction bases unmatched: 4. Germline V gene data show CDR1 as WNHNN and CDR2 as SYGVQD (reference sequence). The length of the CDR3 is 14 residues.

This clone was seen only a few times. The chain recombines TRBV4-3 with TRBJ2-2; D might be TRBD1 (6 bases). The CDR3 is made up of 14 amino acids. The V gene lost 6 bases and the J gene lost 2 bases, with 10 bases spanning the gap. The germline V gene has CDR1 LGHNA and CDR2 YSLEER. This chain's CDR3 is CASRRTVNTGELFF. The CDR3 DNA reads as TGCGCCAGCAGGCGGACAGTAAACACCGGGGAGCTGTTTTTT.

V and J are TRBV9 and TRBJ1-6, with D maybe TRBD1 (5 bases). Trimming took 3 bases from V and 8 from J, leaving 12 bases between them. The CDR3 is 14 amino acids. Germline CDR1 and CDR2: SGDLS and YYNGEE. CDR3: CASSADILDSPLHF. For the CDR3, the DNA is TGTGCCAGCAGCGCGGACATACTGGATTCACCCCTCCACTTT.

The chain combines TRBV5-1 with TRBJ2-1; a possible D gene is TRBD1 (6 bases). With 5 bases removed from V and 0 bases from J, the gap between germline ends came to 9 bases. Germline V gene lookup returns CDR1 SGHRS and CDR2 YFSETQ. The CDR3 covers 14 residues. CDR3 residues: CASSRDISYNEQFF. The CDR3 DNA sequence: TGCGCCAGCAGTAGGGACATCTCCTACAATGAGCAGTTCTTC.

V gene TRBV7-2 combines with J gene TRBJ2-7; the match to TRBD1 covers 9 bases. The CDR3 is 14 amino acids. Germline CDR1 and CDR2: SGHTA and FQGNSA. Trimming at V came to 5 bases and at J to 2 bases, leaving 4 bases not matched to a gene. The CDR3 region has the DNA TGTGCCAGCAGCCTGGACAGGGGCGCCTACGAGCAGTACTTC. This translates into CASSLDRGAYEQYF.

The chain uses TRBV5-5 and TRBJ1-5; unclear D gene. CDR3 length equals 14 residues. Germline values: CDR1 SGHKS, CDR2 YYEKEE (reference sequence). The V and J ends lost 0 bases and 7 bases respectively, with 11 bases between them. In DNA form, the CDR3 reads TGTGCCAGCAGCTTGGTGTGGGCAGGACAGCCCCAGCATTTT. Translating it yields CASSLVWAGQPQHF.

The chain recombines TRBV27 with TRBJ2-3; weak D call: TRBD1 (6 bases). V dropped 8 bases and J dropped 3 bases, with 15 bases sitting between them. CDR3 length: 14 amino acids. Germline V gene sequence: CDR1 MNHEY, CDR2 SMNVEV (reference sequence). CDR3 region: CASGRQVGTDTQYF. The CDR3 coding sequence is TGTGCCAGCGGCAGACAGGTGGGGACAGATACGCAGTATTTT.

The chain combines TRBV5-4 with TRBJ1-2; 10 bases line up with TRBD1. The CDR3 runs to 16 residues. V shed 0 bases and J 4 bases; nucleotides not matched to a gene: 6. CDR1 SGHNT and CDR2 YYREEE come from the germline V gene (reference sequence). Here the CDR3 DNA reads TGTGCCAGCAGCTTGGCAAGGGACAGGGGTGGCTATGGCTACACCTTC. Translated: CASSLARDRGGYGYTF. Variable domain in full (rest from reference TRBV5-4 and TRBJ1-2): ETGVTQSPTHLIKTRGQQVTLRCSSQSGHNTVSWYQQALGQGPQFIFQYYREEENGRGNFPPRFSGLQFPNYSSELNVNALELDDSALYLCASSLARDRGGYGYTFGSGTRLTVV.

This chain links TRBV4-1 with TRBJ2-5, with TRBD2 matching 11 bases. Germline CDR1 and CDR2: MGHRA and YSYEKL. CDR3 size: 18 residues. V trimming: 4 bases; J trimming: 2 bases; junction bases outside the gene matches: 12. CDR3: CASSLKVAGGPWQETQYF. The CDR3 nucleotides are TGCGCCAGCAGCCTGAAGGTAGCGGGGGGGCCATGGCAAGAGACCCAGTACTTC.

This rearrangement joins TRBV30 to TRBJ2-1; TRBD1 is a possible D gene (5 bases). This CDR3 is built from 15 residues. The germline gives CDR1 GTSNPN, CDR2 SVGIG (reference sequence). Trimming took 5 bases from V and 9 from J, leaving 23 bases between them. The CDR3 loop reads CAWGAGQGGLSEQFF. Written as DNA, the CDR3 is TGTGCCTGGGGGGCAGGGCAGGGTGGGTTGAGTGAGCAGTTCTTC.

This rearrangement joins TRBV29-1 to TRBJ2-2; the D is unclear. The CDR3 length is 12 residues. Trimming shortened V by 3 bases and J by 7 bases, and 9 bases separated the two germline ends. In germline, CDR1 is SQVTM, CDR2 ANQGSEA. The CDR3 sequence is CSVDRSHGELFF. DNA for the CDR3: TGCAGCGTTGACAGGTCGCACGGGGAGCTGTTTTTT.

J is TRBJ2-1 and V is TRBV6-4, with 8 bases matching TRBD1. Trimming at V came to 6 bases and at J to 4 bases, leaving 5 bases not matched to a gene. Germline assignment: CDR1 MRHNA and CDR2 SNTAGT. The CDR3 covers 14 residues. DNA of the CDR3: TGTGCCAGCAGCTCAGGGGGCCGTTACAATGAGCAGTTCTTC. Translation gives CASSSGGRYNEQFF.

The rearrangement uses TRBV18 and TRBJ1-2, with D unresolved. The ends were cut back, 3 bases at V and 4 bases at J, with 9 bases in the middle. The CDR3 runs to 13 residues. The V gene's germline CDR1 is KGHSH and CDR2 LQKENI. CDR3 sequence: CASSPDGVYGYTF. The DNA of the CDR3 is TGTGCCAGCTCACCGGACGGGGTCTATGGCTACACCTTC. The complete variable domain, with remaining parts taken from reference TRBV18 and TRBJ1-2, reads NAGVMQNPRHLVRRRGQEARLRCSPMKGHSHVYWYRQLPEEGLKFMVYLQKENIIDESGMPKERFSAEFPKEGPSILRIQQVVRGDSAAYFCASSPDGVYGYTFGSGTRLTVV.

The chain uses TRBV7-9 and TRBJ2-1; D is ambiguous. The CDR3 is 11 residues long. V lost 5 bases, J lost 8 bases, and 7 bases lay in between. CDR1 is SEHNR, CDR2 FQNEAQ, per germline (reference sequence). The CDR3 nucleotides read TGTGCCAGCAGCCCCTCCCATGAGCAGTTCTTC. The encoded protein is CASSPSHEQFF.

In its sample, this clone was seen a few times. The chain couples TRBV15 to TRBJ1-3; D not certain. The CDR3 has 12 residues. The V end was cut by 0 bases, the J end by 8 bases, with 5 bases between. Germline V lookup: CDR1 LNHNV, CDR2 YYDKDF (reference sequence). DNA of the CDR3: TGTGCCACCAGCAGAGATGAGGACACCATATATTTT. Translation gives CATSRDEDTIYF.

This chain links TRBV25-1 with TRBJ2-1; TRBD2 is a possible D gene (6 bases). Trimming pared 4 bases from V and 8 bases from J, leaving 12 bases between. Germline CDR1 and CDR2: MGHDK and SYGVNS. The CDR3 consists of 13 residues. The DNA for the CDR3 is TGTGCCAGCAGTGGTTCAGGGAGGCATGAGCAGTTCTTC. Protein: CASSGSGRHEQFF.

The V and J genes are TRBV7-9 and TRBJ1-1; possibly TRBD1 for D (6 bases). The CDR3 consists of 15 residues. Germline assignment: CDR1 SEHNR and CDR2 FQNEAQ (reference sequence). Trimming stripped 1 base from V and 0 bases from J, with 9 bases between. The CDR3 loop is CASSLDRVVNTEAFF. The CDR3, as DNA: TGTGCCAGCAGCTTAGACAGGGTGGTGAACACTGAAGCTTTCTTT. Combining the CDR3 with reference TRBV7-9 and TRBJ1-1 gives the whole variable domain DTGVSQNPRHKITKRGQNVTFRCDPISEHNRLYWYRQTLGQGPEFLTYFQNEAQLEKSRLLSDRFSAERPKGSFSTLEIQRTEQGDSAMYLCASSLDRVVNTEAFFGQGTRLTVV.

In its sample, this clone was seen a few times. This chain joins TRBV5-4 and TRBJ1-2; 9 bases map to TRBD1. This CDR3 is built from 13 residues. The V and J ends lost 5 bases and 7 bases, in that order; junction bases with no gene match: 6. The germline V gene encodes CDR1 SGHNT and CDR2 YYREEE (reference sequence). The CDR3 here is CASRIRGQGGYTF. Written as DNA, the CDR3 is TGTGCCAGCAGGATCCGGGGACAGGGTGGCTACACCTTC.

The chain carries TRBV6-1 and TRBJ2-5; 8 positions match TRBD2. The CDR3 has 18 residues. After removal of 2 bases from V and 5 bases from J, the junction contained 16 bases not matched to a gene. Germline lookup yields CDR1 MNHNS and CDR2 SASEGT. CDR3 region: CASSESRFAGGPRETQYF. The CDR3 DNA is TGTGCCAGCAGTGAATCCCGTTTCGCGGGGGGCCCACGGGAGACCCAGTACTTC.